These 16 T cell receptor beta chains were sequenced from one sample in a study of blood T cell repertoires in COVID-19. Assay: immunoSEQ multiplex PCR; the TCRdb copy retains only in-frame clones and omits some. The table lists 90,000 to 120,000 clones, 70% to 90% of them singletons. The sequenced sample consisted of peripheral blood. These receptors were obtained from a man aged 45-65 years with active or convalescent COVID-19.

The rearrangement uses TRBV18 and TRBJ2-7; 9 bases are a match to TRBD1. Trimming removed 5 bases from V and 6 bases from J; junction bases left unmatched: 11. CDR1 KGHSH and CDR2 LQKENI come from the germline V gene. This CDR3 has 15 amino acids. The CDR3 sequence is CASSTGTGSVGEQYF. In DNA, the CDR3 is TGTGCCAGCTCAACAGGGACAGGGTCGGTCGGCGAGCAGTACTTC. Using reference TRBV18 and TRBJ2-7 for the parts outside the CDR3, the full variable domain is NAGVMQNPRHLVRRRGQEARLRCSPMKGHSHVYWYRQLPEEGLKFMVYLQKENIIDESGMPKERFSAEFPKEGPSILRIQQVVRGDSAAYFCASSTGTGSVGEQYFGPGTRLTVT.

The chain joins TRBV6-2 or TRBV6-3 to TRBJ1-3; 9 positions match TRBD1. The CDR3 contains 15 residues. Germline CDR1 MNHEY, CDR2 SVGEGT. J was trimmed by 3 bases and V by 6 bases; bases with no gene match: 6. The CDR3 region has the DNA TGTGCCAGCAGCTTCGGACAGGGGAGTGGAAACACCATATATTTT. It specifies CASSFGQGSGNTIYF.

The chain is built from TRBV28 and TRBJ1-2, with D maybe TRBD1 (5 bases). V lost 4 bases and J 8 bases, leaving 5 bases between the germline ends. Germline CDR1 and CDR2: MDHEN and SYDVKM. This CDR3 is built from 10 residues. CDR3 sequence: CASSYRGYTF. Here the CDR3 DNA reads TGTGCCAGCAGTTACAGGGGCTACACCTTC.

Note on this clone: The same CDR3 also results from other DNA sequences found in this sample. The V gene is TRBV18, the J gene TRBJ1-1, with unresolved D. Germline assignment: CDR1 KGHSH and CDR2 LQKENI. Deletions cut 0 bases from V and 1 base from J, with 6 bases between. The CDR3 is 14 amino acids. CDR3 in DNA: TGTGCCAGCTCACCACCACGGGGGAACACTGAAGCTTTCTTT. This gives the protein CASSPPRGNTEAFF.

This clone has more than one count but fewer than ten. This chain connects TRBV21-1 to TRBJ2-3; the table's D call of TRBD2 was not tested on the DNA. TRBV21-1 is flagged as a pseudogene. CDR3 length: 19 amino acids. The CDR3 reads CASSIPPLPSPAYTDTQYF. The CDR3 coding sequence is TGTGCCAGCAGCATACCCCCCCTGCCATCCCCTGCCTACACAGATACGCAGTATTTT.

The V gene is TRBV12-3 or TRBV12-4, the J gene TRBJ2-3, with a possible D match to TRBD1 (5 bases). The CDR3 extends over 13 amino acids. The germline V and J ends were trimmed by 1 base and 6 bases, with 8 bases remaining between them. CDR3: CASSLDGADTQYF. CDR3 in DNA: TGTGCCAGCAGTTTAGATGGGGCGGATACGCAGTATTTT.

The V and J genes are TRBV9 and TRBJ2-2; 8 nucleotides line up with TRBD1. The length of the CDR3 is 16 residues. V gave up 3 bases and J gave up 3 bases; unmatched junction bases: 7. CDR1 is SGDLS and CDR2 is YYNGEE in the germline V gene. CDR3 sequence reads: CASSAGTGPHTGELFF. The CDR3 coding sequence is TGTGCCAGCAGCGCAGGGACAGGCCCCCACACCGGGGAGCTGTTTTTT.

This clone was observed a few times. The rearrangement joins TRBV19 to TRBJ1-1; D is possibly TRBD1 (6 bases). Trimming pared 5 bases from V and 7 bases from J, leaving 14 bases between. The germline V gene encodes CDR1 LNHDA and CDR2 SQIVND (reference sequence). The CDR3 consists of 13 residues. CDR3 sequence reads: CASSGPPTGEAFF. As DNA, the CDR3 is TGTGCCAGTAGTGGACCACCGACAGGTGAAGCTTTCTTT.

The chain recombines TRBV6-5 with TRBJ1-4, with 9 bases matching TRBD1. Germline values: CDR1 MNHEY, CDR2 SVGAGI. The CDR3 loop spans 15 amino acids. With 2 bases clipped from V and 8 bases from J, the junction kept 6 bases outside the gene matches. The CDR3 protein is CASSYQRGQGEKLFF. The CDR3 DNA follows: TGTGCCAGCAGTTACCAAAGGGGACAGGGCGAAAAACTGTTTTTT.

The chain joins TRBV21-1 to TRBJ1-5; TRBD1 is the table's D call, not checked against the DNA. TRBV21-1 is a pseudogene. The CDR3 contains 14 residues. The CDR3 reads CASSSDRVNQPQHF. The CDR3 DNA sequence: TGTGCCAGCAGCAGCGACAGGGTAAATCAGCCCCAGCATTTT.

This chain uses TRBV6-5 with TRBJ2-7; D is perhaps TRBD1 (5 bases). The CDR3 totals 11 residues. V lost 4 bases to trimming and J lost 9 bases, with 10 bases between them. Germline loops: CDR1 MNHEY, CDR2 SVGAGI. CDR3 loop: CASSFHRRQYF. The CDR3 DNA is TGTGCCAGCAGTTTTCACAGGAGGCAGTACTTC.

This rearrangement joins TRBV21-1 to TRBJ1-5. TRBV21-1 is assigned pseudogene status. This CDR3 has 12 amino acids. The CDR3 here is CASSNGNQPQHF. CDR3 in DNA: TGTGCCAGCAGCAACGGCAATCAGCCCCAGCATTTT.

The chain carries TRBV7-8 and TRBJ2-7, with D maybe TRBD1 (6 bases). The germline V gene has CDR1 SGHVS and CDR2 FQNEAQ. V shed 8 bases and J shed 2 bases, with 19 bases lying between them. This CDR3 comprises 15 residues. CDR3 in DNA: TGTGCCAGCCGCCCCTCCGGGACAAACACCTACGAGCAGTACTTC. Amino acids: CASRPSGTNTYEQYF.

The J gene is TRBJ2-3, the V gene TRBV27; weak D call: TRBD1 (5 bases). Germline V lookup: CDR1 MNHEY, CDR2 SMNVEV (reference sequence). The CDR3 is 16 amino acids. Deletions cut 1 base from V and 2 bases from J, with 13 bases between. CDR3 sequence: CASSLFRTGLTDTQYF. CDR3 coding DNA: TGTGCCAGCAGTTTATTTCGCACAGGCCTCACAGATACGCAGTATTTT.

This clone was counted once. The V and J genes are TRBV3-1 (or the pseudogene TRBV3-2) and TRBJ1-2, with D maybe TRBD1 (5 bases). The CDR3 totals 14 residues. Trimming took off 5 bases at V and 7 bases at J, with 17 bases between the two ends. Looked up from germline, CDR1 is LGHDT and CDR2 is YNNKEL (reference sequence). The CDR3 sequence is CASSGSQGEGGYTF. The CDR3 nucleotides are TGTGCCAGCAGCGGGTCGCAGGGTGAAGGTGGCTACACCTTC.

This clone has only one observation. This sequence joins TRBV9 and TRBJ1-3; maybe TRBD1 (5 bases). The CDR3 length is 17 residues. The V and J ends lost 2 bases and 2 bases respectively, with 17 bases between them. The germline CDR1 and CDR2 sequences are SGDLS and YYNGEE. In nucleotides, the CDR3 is TGTGCCAGCAGCGTGGGTCCCCAGGGACTAACTGGAAACACCATATATTTT. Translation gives CASSVGPQGLTGNTIYF.